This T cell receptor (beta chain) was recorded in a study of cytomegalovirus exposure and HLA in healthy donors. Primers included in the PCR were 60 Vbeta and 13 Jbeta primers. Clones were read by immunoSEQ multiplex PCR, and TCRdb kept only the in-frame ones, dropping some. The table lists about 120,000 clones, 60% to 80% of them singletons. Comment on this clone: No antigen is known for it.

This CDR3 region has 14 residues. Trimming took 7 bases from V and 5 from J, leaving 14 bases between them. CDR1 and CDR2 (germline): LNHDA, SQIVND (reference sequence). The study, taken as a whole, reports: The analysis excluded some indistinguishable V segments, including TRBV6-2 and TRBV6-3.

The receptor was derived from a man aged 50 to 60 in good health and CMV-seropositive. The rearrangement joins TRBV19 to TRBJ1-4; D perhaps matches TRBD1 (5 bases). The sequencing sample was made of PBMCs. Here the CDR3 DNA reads TGTGCCAGTAAAGTCGGGGGTTTAAATGAAAAACTGTTTTTT. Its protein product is CASKVGGLNEKLFF.